This T cell receptor beta chain was captured in a study of T cells after yellow fever vaccination. The sample holds a few counts of this clonotype. As yet, its antigen is unknown. UMIs were added to TCR cDNA along with a universal primer site when it was made by 5'RACE template switching. TCRdb passed the 5' RACE reads through MiXCR, listing each CDR3 protein once. The sample shows 150,000 to 200,000 distinct CDR3 sequences, about 7% of them seen only once. Regarding the study as a whole: Most clones from primary vaccination resurfaced after the booster (about 96% CD4, approximately 88% CD8). Researchers report a weaker secondary response that nonetheless peaked faster, day 5 versus 15. CD4 and CD8 compartments shared a small share of clonotypes.

The receptor's source is a man in his late teens or twenties who received the YFV17D yellow fever vaccine. The sample was CD4+ T cells sorted from PBMCs, taken about 5 days after the first yellow fever vaccination.

The CDR3 DNA is TGTGCCAGCAGCCCTTTCCTGGGACAGGCCGGTTCACCCCTCCACTTT. It encodes CASSPFLGQAGSPLHF. The chain employs TRBV7-2 and TRBJ1-6; TRBD1 matches at 8 bases. The germline gives CDR1 SGHTA, CDR2 FQGNSA. The CDR3 covers 16 residues. V was clipped by 5 bases and J by 9 bases; unmatched bases: 12.